This T cell receptor beta chain was sequenced in a study of response to subunit inactivated influenza vaccine. Study conclusions and caveats: Researchers suggested that each seasonal influenza vaccination recruits few new T cells.

Each CDR3 protein gets one entry after TCRdb re-called the RT-PCR reads with MiXCR. The top ten clones hold around 9.6% of a sample with around 790,000 distinct CDR3 sequences, 21% of them seen once. With regard to this clonotype: As yet, its antigen is unknown.

The CDR3 is 17 amino acids. V lost 1 base to trimming and J lost 3 bases, with 19 bases between them. Germline V gene data show CDR1 as MGHRA and CDR2 as YSYEKL. The gene calls are TRBV4-1 and TRBJ2-7, with unresolved D. Sequenced here: PBMCs from blood, sampled around 5 days after vaccination. The receptor's source is a middle-aged man who received an inactivated influenza vaccine. The CDR3 bases are TGCGCCAGCAGCCAAGTTTGGTTTCGTAGCCAAGACTACGAGCAGTACTTC. Its protein is CASSQVWFRSQDYEQYF.